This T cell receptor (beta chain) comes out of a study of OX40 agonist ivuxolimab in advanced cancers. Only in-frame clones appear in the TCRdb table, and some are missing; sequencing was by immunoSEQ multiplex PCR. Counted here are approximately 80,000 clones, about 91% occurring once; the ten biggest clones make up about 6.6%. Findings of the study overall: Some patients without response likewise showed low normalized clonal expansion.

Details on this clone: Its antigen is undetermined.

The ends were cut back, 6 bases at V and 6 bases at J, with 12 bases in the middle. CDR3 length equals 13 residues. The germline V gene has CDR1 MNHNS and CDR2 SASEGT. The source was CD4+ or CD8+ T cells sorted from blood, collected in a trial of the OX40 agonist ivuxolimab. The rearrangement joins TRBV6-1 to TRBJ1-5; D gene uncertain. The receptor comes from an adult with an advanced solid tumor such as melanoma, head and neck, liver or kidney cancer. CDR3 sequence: CASRETFGQPQHF. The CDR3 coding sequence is TGTGCCAGCAGGGAAACGTTCGGTCAGCCCCAGCATTTT.